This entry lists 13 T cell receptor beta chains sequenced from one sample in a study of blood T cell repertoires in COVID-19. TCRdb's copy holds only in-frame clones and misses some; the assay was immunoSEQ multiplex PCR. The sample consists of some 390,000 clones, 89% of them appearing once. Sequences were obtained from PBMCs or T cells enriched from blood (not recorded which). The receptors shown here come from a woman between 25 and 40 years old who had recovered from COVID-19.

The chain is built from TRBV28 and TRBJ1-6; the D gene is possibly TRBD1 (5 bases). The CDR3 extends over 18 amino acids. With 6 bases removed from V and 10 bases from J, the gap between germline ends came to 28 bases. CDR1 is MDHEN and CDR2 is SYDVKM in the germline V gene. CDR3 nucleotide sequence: TGTGCCAGCAGCCTACCCCGCTCAGGGTCTTTTTTAGTATCACCCCTCCACTTT. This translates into CASSLPRSGSFLVSPLHF.

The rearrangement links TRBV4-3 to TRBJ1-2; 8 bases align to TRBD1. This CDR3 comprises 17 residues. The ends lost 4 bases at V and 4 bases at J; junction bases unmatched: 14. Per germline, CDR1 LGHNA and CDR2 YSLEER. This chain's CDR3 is CASSPSGGERIFYGYTF. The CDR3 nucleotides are TGCGCCAGCAGCCCATCAGGGGGCGAAAGAATATTCTATGGCTACACCTTC.

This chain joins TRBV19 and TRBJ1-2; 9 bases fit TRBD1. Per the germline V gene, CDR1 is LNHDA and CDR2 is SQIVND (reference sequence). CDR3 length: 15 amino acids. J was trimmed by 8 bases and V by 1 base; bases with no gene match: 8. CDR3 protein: CASSIGGQGIIGYTF. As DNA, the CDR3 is TGTGCCAGTAGTATAGGGGGACAGGGAATAATCGGCTACACCTTC.

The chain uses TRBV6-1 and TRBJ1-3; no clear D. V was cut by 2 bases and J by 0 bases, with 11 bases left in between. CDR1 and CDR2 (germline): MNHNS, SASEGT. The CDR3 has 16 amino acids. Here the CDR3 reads CASSEKNLPSGNTIYF. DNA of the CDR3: TGTGCCAGCAGTGAAAAGAACTTACCCTCTGGAAACACCATATATTTT.

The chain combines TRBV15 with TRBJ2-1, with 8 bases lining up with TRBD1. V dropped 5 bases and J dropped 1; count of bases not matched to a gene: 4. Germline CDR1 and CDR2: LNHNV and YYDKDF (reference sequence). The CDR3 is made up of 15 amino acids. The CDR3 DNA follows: TGTGCCACCAGCTTGGGACAGGCGTCCTACAATGAGCAGTTCTTC. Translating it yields CATSLGQASYNEQFF.

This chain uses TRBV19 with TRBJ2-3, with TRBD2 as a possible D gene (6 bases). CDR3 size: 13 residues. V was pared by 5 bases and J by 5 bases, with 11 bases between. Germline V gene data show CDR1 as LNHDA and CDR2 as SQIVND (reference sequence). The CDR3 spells CASSPRLEDTQYF. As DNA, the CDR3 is TGTGCCAGTAGTCCCCGACTAGAAGATACGCAGTATTTT.

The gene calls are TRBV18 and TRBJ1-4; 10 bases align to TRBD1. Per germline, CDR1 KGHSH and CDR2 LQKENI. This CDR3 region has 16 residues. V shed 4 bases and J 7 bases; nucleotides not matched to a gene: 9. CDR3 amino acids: CASSRDPGQGSEKLFF. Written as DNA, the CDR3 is TGTGCCAGCTCACGAGACCCGGGACAGGGGAGTGAAAAACTGTTTTTT.

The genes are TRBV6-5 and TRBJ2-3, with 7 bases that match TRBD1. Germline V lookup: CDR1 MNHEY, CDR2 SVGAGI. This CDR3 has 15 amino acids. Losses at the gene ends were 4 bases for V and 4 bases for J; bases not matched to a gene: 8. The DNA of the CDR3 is TGTGCCAGCAGTTCTCGGACAGGTTTCGCAGATACGCAGTATTTT. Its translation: CASSSRTGFADTQYF.

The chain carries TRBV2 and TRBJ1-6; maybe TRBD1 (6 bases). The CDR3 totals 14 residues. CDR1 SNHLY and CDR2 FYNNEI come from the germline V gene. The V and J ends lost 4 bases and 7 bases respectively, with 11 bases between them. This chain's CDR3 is CASSARTDNSPLHF. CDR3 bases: TGTGCCAGCAGTGCCCGGACAGACAATTCACCCCTCCACTTT.

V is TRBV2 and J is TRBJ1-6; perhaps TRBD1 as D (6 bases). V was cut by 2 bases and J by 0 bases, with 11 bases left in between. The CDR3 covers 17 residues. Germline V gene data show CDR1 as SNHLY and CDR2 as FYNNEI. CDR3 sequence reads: CASSERGGSSYNSPLHF. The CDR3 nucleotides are TGTGCCAGCAGTGAACGGGGGGGCAGCTCCTATAATTCACCCCTCCACTTT.

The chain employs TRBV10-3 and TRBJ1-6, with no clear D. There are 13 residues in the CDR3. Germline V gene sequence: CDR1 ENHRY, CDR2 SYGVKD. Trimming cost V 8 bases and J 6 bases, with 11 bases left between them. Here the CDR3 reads CAICSSANSPLHF. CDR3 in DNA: TGTGCCATCTGTAGCAGTGCTAATTCACCCCTCCACTTT.

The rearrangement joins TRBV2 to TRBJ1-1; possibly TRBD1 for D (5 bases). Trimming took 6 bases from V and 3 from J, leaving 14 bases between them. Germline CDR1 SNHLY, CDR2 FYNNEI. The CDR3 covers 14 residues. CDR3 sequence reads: CASSGGRGYTEAFF. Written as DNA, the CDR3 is TGTGCCAGCAGCGGGGGTCGGGGCTACACTGAAGCTTTCTTT.

The CDR3 DNA is TGTGCCATCAGTGAGTCGGCGGATAATTCACCCCTCCACTTT. Protein sequence: CAISESADNSPLHF. The chain links TRBV10-3 to TRBJ1-6; D not certain. V was trimmed by 0 bases and J by 5 bases, leaving 5 bases between them. Germline loops: CDR1 ENHRY, CDR2 SYGVKD. This CDR3 is built from 14 residues.